This TCR beta chain appears in the sequencing data of a study of response to subunit inactivated influenza vaccine. TCRdb itself ran the RT-PCR reads through MiXCR, one entry per CDR3 protein. The profile shows some 850,000 distinct CDR3 sequences, 18% of them singletons. This clonotype turned up a few times. Its antigen is not identified. Germline V lookup: CDR1 SGHTA, CDR2 FQGNSA. The CDR3 is 14 residues long. Losses at the gene ends were 4 bases for V and 7 bases for J; bases not matched to a gene: 5. Study results and limitations: Researchers suggested that each seasonal influenza vaccination recruits few new T cells.

The origin of this receptor is a man aged 45-60 years who received an inactivated influenza vaccine. The rearrangement joins TRBV7-2 to TRBJ2-1, with TRBD2 matching 9 bases. The sample consisted of PBMCs from blood, taken around 5 days after vaccination. DNA of the CDR3: TGTGCCAGCAGCTCCCTAGCGGGAAGGAATGAGCAGTTCTTC. This gives the protein CASSSLAGRNEQFF. The variable domain in full, completed from reference TRBV7-2 and TRBJ2-1, reads GAGVSQSPSNKVTEKGKDVELRCDPISGHTALYWYRQSLGQGLEFLIYFQGNSAPDKSGLPSDRFSAERTGGSVSTLTIQRTQQEDSAVYLCASSSLAGRNEQFFGPGTRLTVL.